This TCR beta chain was profiled in a study of OX40 agonist ivuxolimab in advanced cancers. CDR1 is SGHAT and CDR2 is FQNNGV in the germline V gene. Trimming took 2 bases from V and 0 from J, leaving 11 bases between them. This CDR3 is built from 16 residues. TCRdb's copy holds only in-frame clones and misses some; the assay was immunoSEQ multiplex PCR. The data hold tens of thousands of clones, with 70% to 85% observed a single time. Patients with a history of autoimmune disease or on systemic immunosuppression were excluded. The sequences come from CD4+ or CD8+ T cells sorted from blood, collected in a trial of the OX40 agonist ivuxolimab. The J gene is TRBJ2-4, the V gene TRBV11-2; D possibly matches TRBD1 or TRBD2 (5 bases each). The TCR was taken from an adult with an advanced solid tumor such as melanoma, head and neck, liver or kidney cancer. CDR3 in amino acids: CASSLRDRGAKNIQYF. DNA of the CDR3: TGTGCCAGCAGCTTACGGGACCGAGGAGCCAAAAACATTCAGTACTTC.